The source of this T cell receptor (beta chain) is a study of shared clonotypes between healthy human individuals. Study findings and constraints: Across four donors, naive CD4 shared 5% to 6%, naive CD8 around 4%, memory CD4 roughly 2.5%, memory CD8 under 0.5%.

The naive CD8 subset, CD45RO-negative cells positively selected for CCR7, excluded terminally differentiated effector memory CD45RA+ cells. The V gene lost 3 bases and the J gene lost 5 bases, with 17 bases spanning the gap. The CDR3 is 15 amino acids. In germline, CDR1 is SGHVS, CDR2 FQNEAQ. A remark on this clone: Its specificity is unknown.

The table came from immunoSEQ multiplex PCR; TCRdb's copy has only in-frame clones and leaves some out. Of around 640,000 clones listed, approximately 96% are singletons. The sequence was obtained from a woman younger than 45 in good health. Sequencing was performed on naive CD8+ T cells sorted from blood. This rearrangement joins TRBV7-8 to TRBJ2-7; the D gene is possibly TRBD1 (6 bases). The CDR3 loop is CASSLGAGEIHEQYF. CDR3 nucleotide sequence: TGTGCCAGCAGCTTGGGGGCAGGGGAAATCCACGAGCAGTACTTC.